This T cell receptor (beta chain) derives from a study of CD8 T cell repertoires and HIV-1 epitope variants. Background on the study: Epitopes were three Gag families plus Nef HW9 and YT9.

V lost 2 bases to trimming and J lost 8 bases, with 18 bases between them. From germline, CDR1 is SGHAT and CDR2 FQDESV (reference sequence). The CDR3 extends over 15 amino acids. Some clones are missing from TCRdb's copy, which holds only in-frame ones; the method was immunoSEQ multiplex PCR. This sample has several thousand clones, with over 55% found just once. Study-wide results and caveats: Some 10 antigen-specific TCR beta clonotypes were found; 5 to 7 seemed cross-reactive to variants.

Comment on this clone: Its antigen is undetermined.

The TCR was taken from a male donor with HIV. Material: cultured CD8+ T cells derived from PBMCs. The gene calls are TRBV11-1 and TRBJ1-2; D ambiguous. CDR3 sequence: CASSLQTVPMDGYTF. The CDR3 region has the DNA TGTGCCAGCAGCTTACAAACTGTACCTATGGACGGCTACACCTTC.